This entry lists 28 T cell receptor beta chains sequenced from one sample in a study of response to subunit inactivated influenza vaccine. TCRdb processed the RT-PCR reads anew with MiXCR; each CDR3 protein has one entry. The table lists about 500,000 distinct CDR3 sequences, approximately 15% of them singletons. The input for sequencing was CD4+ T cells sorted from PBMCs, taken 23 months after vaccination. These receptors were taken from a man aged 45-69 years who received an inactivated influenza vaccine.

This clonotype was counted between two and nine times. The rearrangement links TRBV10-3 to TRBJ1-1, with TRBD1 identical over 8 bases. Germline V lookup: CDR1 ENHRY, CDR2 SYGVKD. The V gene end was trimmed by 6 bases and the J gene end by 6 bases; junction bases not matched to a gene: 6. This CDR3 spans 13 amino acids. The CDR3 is CAISLGQGSEAFF. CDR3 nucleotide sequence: TGTGCCATCAGCCTTGGACAGGGATCTGAAGCTTTCTTT.

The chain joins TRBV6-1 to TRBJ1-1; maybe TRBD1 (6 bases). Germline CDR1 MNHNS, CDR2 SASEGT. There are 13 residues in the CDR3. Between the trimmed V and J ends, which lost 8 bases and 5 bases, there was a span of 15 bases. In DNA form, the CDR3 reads TGTGCCAGCCGTAGGGGGAGTAGTACTGAAGCTTTCTTT. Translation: CASRRGSSTEAFF.

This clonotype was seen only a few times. CDR3 protein: CASSLLAGGAGANVLTF. As DNA, the CDR3 is TGCGCCAGCAGCTTGCTAGCGGGAGGAGCTGGGGCCAACGTCCTGACTTTC. V usage is TRBV5-1 and J usage is TRBJ2-6, with 11 bases fitting TRBD2. This CDR3 contains 17 residues. Germline CDR1 SGHRS, CDR2 YFSETQ. Trimming took 1 base from V and 2 from J; bases not matched to a gene: 2. Supplemented by reference TRBV5-1 and TRBJ2-6, the full variable domain reads KAGVTQTPRYLIKTRGQQVTLSCSPISGHRSVSWYQQTPGQGLQFLFEYFSETQRNKGNFPGRFSGRQFSNSRSEMNVSTLELGDSALYLCASSLLAGGAGANVLTFGAGSRLTVL.

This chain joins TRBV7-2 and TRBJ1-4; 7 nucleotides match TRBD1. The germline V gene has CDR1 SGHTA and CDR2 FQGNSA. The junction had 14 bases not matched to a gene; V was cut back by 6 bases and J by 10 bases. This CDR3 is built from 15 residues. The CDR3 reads CASRGGTANKGKLFF. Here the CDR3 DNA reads TGTGCCAGCAGGGGAGGGACAGCAAACAAGGGAAAACTGTTTTTT. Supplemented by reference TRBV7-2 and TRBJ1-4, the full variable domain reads GAGVSQSPSNKVTEKGKDVELRCDPISGHTALYWYRQSLGQGLEFLIYFQGNSAPDKSGLPSDRFSAERTGGSVSTLTIQRTQQEDSAVYLCASRGGTANKGKLFFGSGTQLSVL.

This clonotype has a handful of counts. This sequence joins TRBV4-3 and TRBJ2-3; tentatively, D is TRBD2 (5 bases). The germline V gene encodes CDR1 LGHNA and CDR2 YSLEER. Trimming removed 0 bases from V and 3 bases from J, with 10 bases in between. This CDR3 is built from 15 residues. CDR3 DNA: TGCGCCAGCAGCCAAGACCTAGCTGGGACAGATACGCAGTATTTT. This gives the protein CASSQDLAGTDTQYF.

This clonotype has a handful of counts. Written as DNA, the CDR3 is TGCAGTGCTACCTTACTCCAGCTCACAGATACGCAGTATTTT. This codes for CSATLLQLTDTQYF. The rearrangement links TRBV20-1 to TRBJ2-3; D call uncertain. V dropped 4 bases and J dropped 2 bases, with 13 bases sitting between them. There are 14 residues in the CDR3. Germline V CDR1 and CDR2: DFQATT, SNEGSKA (reference sequence).

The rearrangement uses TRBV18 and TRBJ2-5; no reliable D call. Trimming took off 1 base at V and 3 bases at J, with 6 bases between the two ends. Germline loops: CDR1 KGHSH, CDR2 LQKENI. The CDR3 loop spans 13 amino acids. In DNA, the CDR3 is TGTGCCAGCTCACCACTCATGGAAGAGACCCAGTACTTC. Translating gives CASSPLMEETQYF.

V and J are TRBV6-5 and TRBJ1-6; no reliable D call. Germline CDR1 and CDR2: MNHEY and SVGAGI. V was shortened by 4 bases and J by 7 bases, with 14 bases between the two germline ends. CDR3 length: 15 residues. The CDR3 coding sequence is TGTGCCAGCAGTTTCATCGGGAGGGTCAATTCACCCCTCCACTTT. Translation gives CASSFIGRVNSPLHF.

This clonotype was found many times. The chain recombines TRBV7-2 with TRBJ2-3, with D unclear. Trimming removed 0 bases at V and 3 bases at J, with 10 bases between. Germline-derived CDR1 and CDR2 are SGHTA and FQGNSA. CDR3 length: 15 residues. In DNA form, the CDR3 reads TGTGCCAGCAGCTTAGCAGGGTATTGGACAGATACGCAGTATTTT. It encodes CASSLAGYWTDTQYF.

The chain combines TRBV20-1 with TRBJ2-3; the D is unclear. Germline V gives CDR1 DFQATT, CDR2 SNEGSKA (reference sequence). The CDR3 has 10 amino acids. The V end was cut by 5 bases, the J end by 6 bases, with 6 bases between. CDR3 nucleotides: TGCAGTGCTGGCGACGATACGCAGTATTTT. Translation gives CSAGDDTQYF.

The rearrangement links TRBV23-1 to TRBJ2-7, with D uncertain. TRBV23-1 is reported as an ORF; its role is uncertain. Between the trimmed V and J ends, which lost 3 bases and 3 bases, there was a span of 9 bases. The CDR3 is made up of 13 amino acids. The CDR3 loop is CASSHNTVYEQYF. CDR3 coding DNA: TGCGCCAGCAGTCACAATACAGTCTACGAGCAGTACTTC.

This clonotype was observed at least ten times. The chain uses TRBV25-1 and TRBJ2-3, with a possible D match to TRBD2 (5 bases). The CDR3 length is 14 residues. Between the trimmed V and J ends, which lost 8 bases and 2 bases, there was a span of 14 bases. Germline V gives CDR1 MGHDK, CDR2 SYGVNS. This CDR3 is CASSLAGVTDTQYF. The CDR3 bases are TGTGCCAGCTCTTTGGCGGGCGTCACAGATACGCAGTATTTT.

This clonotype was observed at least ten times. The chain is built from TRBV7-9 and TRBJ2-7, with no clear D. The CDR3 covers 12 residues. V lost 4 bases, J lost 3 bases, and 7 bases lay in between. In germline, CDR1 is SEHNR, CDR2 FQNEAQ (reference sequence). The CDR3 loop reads CASSSTDYEQYF. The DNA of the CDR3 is TGTGCCAGCAGCTCGACGGACTACGAGCAGTACTTC.

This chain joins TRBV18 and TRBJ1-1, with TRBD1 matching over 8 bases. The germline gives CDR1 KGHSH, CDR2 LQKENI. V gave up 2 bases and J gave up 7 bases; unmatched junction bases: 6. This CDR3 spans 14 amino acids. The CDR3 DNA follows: TGTGCCAGCTCACCATTCAGACAGGGGTTTGAAGCTTTCTTT. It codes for CASSPFRQGFEAFF.

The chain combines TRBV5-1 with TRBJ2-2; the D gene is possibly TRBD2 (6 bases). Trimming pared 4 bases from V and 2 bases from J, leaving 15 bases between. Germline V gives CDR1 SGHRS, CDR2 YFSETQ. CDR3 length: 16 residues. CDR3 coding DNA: TGCGCCAGCAGCCTGGGGCCTAGCGTTAACACCGGGGAGCTGTTTTTT. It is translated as CASSLGPSVNTGELFF.

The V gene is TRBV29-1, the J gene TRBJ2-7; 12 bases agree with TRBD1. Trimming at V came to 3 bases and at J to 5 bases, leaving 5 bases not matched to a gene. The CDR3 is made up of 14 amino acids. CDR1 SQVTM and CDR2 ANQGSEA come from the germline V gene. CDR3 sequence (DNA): TGCAGCGTTGAGCCGGGACAGGGGGCAGACGAGCAGTACTTC. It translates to CSVEPGQGADEQYF.

The CDR3 spells CASSPRRPHEQYF. The CDR3 bases are TGTGCCAGCAGCCCAAGGCGGCCCCACGAGCAGTACTTC. This chain uses TRBV5-6 with TRBJ2-7; the D is unclear. This CDR3 is 13 amino acids long. Germline CDR1 SGHDT, CDR2 YYEEEE. The germline V and J ends were trimmed by 4 bases and 5 bases, with 13 bases remaining between them.

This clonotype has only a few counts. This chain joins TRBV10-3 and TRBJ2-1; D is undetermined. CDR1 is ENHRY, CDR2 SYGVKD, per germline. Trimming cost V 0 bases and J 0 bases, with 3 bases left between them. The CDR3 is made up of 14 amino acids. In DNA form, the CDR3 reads TGTGCCATCAGTGAGTCGAGCTCCTACAATGAGCAGTTCTTC. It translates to CAISESSSYNEQFF.

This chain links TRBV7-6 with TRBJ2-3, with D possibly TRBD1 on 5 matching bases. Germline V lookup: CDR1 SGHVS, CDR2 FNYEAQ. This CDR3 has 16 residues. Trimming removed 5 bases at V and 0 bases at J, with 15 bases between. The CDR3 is CASSRRAQASTDTQYF. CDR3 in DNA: TGTGCCAGCAGCCGTCGGGCACAGGCTAGCACAGATACGCAGTATTTT.

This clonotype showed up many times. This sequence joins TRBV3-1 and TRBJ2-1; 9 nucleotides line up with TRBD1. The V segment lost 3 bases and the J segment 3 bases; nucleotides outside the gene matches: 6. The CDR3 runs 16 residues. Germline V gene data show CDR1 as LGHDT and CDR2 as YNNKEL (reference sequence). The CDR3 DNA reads TGTGCCAGCAGCCAGACCGGGACAGGGTTCTACAATGAGCAGTTCTTC. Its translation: CASSQTGTGFYNEQFF.

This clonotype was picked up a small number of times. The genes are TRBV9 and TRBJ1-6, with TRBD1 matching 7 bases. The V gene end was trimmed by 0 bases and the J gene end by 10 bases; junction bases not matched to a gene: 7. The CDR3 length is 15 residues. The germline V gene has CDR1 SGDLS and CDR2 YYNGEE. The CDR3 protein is CASSVEARGESPLHF. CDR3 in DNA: TGTGCCAGCAGCGTAGAGGCCAGGGGGGAATCACCCCTCCACTTT.

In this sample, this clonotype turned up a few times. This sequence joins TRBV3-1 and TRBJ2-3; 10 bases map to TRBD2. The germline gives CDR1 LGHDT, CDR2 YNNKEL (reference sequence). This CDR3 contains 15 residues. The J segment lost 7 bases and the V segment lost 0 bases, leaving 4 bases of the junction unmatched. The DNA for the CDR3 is TGTGCCAGCAGCCAAGAAACTAGCGGGATTAATACGCAGTATTTT. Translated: CASSQETSGINTQYF.

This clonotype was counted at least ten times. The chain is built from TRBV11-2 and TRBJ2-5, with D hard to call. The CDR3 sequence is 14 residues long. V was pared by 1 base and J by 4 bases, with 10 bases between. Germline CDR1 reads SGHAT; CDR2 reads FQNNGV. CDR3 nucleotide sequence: TGTGCCAGCAGCTTAGTTGGGGTCCCAGAGACCCAGTACTTC. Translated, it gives CASSLVGVPETQYF.

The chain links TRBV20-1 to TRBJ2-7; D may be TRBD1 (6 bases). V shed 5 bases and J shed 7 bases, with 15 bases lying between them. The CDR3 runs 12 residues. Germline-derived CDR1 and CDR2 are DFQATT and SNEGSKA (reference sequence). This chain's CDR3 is CSAAQTGFEQYF. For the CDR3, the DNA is TGCAGTGCTGCCCAAACAGGGTTTGAGCAGTACTTC.

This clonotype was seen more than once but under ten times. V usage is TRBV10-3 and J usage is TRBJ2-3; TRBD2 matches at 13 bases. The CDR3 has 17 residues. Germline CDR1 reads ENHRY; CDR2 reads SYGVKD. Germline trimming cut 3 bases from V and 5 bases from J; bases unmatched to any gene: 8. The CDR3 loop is CAISDSGTSGKLDTQYF. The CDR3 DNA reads TGTGCCATCAGTGACTCCGGGACTAGCGGGAAACTAGATACGCAGTATTTT.

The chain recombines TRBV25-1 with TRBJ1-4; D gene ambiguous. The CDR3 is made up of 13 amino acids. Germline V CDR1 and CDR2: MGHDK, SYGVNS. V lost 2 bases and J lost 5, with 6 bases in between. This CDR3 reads CASSEAGNEKLFF. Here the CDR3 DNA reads TGTGCCAGCAGTGAAGCCGGCAATGAAAAACTGTTTTTT.

The CDR3 sequence: CAIRTTTADTQYF. The CDR3 nucleotides are TGTGCCATCAGGACTACGACGGCAGATACGCAGTATTTT. This sequence joins TRBV10-3 and TRBJ2-3; tentative D call: TRBD2 (5 bases). Trimming pared 6 bases from V and 4 bases from J, leaving 11 bases between. Germline CDR1 reads ENHRY; CDR2 reads SYGVKD. The CDR3 length is 13 residues.

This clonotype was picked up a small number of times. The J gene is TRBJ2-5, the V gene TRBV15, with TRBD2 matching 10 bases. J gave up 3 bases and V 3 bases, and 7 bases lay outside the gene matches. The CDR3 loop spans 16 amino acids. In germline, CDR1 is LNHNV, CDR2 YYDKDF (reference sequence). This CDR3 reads CATSSIILAGKETQYF. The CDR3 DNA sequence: TGTGCCACCAGCAGCATCATACTAGCGGGAAAAGAGACCCAGTACTTC.